The 27 T cell receptor beta chains reported below all come from one sample, sequenced in a study of CD8 T cells in ankylosing spondylitis. TCRdb re-derived calls from the 5' RACE reads in MiXCR, one entry per CDR3 protein. The sample has about 250,000 distinct CDR3 sequences; 18% are singletons. The material sequenced was blood, either unsorted or a sorted T cell fraction (not recorded which). The receptors derive from a male donor with ankylosing spondylitis or in good health (not recorded which).

The table lists this clonotype with a few counts. The chain uses TRBV2 and TRBJ2-3; the D gene is possibly TRBD2 (6 bases). V lost 2 bases to trimming and J lost 2 bases, with 17 bases between them. The CDR3 contains 17 residues. The germline gives CDR1 SNHLY, CDR2 FYNNEI. In nucleotides, the CDR3 is TGTGCCAGCAGTGAACTAGCGAGACTCTCTAACACAGATACGCAGTATTTT. It specifies CASSELARLSNTDTQYF.

On this clonotype: A junction boundary mismatches the germline segment, possibly from a read error. CDR3 in DNA: TGTGCCAGCTCACAACAAGCAAGCGGGAACATCGGGGAGCTGTTTTTT. Its protein is CASSQQASGNIGELFF. The chain combines TRBV18 with TRBJ2-2; 7 bases match TRBD2. This CDR3 is built from 16 residues. Germline values: CDR1 KGHSH, CDR2 LQKENI.

This clonotype was counted at least ten times. The genes are TRBV11-1 and TRBJ2-2, with 9 nucleotides matching TRBD1. This CDR3 comprises 18 residues. Trimming at V came to 4 bases and at J to 1 base, leaving 10 bases not matched to a gene. Germline loops: CDR1 SGHAT, CDR2 FQDESV (reference sequence). The CDR3 bases are TGTGCCAGCAGCTCCGATCCGGGACAGGGTTTGAACACCGGGGAGCTGTTTTTT. Protein sequence: CASSSDPGQGLNTGELFF. The full variable domain, in which reference TRBV11-1 and TRBJ2-2 provide the parts outside the CDR3, is EAEVAQSPRYKITEKSQAVAFWCDPISGHATLYWYRQILGQGPELLVQFQDESVVDDSQLPKDRFSAERLKGVDSTLKIQPAELGDSAMYLCASSSDPGQGLNTGELFFGEGSRLTVL.

For this clonotype: This likely comes from a read error, as the CDR3 has no conserved phenylalanine or tryptophan at its end. The chain uses TRBV10-1 and TRBJ2-1, with D maybe TRBD2 (6 bases). The ends were cut back, 3 bases at V and 8 bases at J, with 14 bases in the middle. This CDR3 is built from 14 residues. CDR1 and CDR2 (germline): WNHNN, SYGVQD (reference sequence). The CDR3 DNA is TGCGCCAGCAGTGATGGAGGGACGGACCATGAGCAGTTCTTA. This gives the protein CASSDGGTDHEQFL.

This clonotype showed up just a few times. This chain links TRBV20-1 with TRBJ2-7; no reliable D call. Trimming left V 0 bases short and J 2 bases short, with 14 bases between. CDR1 and CDR2 (germline): DFQATT, SNEGSKA (reference sequence). The length of the CDR3 is 15 residues. CDR3 sequence reads: CSARDLTRSTYEQYF. The CDR3 region has the DNA TGCAGTGCTAGAGATCTGACCCGATCAACCTACGAGCAGTACTTC.

V gene TRBV29-1 combines with J gene TRBJ2-1; D is possibly TRBD1 (6 bases). Germline loops: CDR1 SQVTM, CDR2 ANQGSEA. The CDR3 has 14 amino acids. Trimming took off 4 bases at V and 3 bases at J, with 13 bases between the two ends. The CDR3 coding sequence is TGCAGCGTTGCTACAGGGCTAAACTACAATGAGCAGTTCTTC. Amino acids: CSVATGLNYNEQFF.

This clonotype was detected only once. The chain couples TRBV7-6 to TRBJ2-3; tentatively, D is TRBD1 (6 bases). This CDR3 region has 16 residues. Trimming left V 5 bases short and J 2 bases short, with 17 bases between. Germline V CDR1 and CDR2: SGHVS, FNYEAQ. Here the CDR3 reads CASSAGYGGATDTQYF. The DNA of the CDR3 is TGTGCCAGCAGCGCTGGTTATGGGGGCGCCACAGATACGCAGTATTTT.

DNA of the CDR3: TGCAGCGTTGACGGGGGCATCGGGACCCAGTACTTC. Its translation is CSVDGGIGTQYF. The chain combines TRBV29-1 with TRBJ2-5; D may correspond to TRBD1 or TRBD2 (6 bases each). This CDR3 has 12 residues. The germline V gene has CDR1 SQVTM and CDR2 ANQGSEA. V was cut by 3 bases and J by 7 bases, with 12 bases left in between.

The chain couples TRBV6-5 to TRBJ2-1, with 7 bases that match TRBD2. Germline CDR1 and CDR2: MNHEY and SVGAGI. CDR3 length: 14 residues. V shed 1 base and J 6 bases; nucleotides not matched to a gene: 3. In DNA, the CDR3 is TGTGCCAGCAGTTACTTGGCGGGAGTCAATGAGCAGTTCTTC. Amino acids: CASSYLAGVNEQFF.

The chain has TRBV12-3 or TRBV12-4 and TRBJ2-7; D unclear. The CDR3 has 15 residues. Trimming removed 3 bases from V and 2 bases from J, with 14 bases in between. CDR3 coding DNA: TGTGCCAGCAGTTTTGGGCCGGCCCCCCCCTACGAGCAGTACTTC. Its protein product is CASSFGPAPPYEQYF.

This chain connects TRBV29-1 to TRBJ2-1, with D unresolved. Per the germline V gene, CDR1 is SQVTM and CDR2 is ANQGSEA. CDR3 length: 13 amino acids. V lost 3 bases, J lost 6 bases, and 12 bases lay in between. The CDR3 region is CSVDSRLTNEQFF. The CDR3 DNA reads TGCAGCGTTGATTCCCGTTTAACCAATGAGCAGTTCTTC.

J is TRBJ2-6 and V is TRBV12-3 or TRBV12-4; 7 bases map to TRBD1. V shed 6 bases, J shed 2 bases, and the junction held 7 bases outside the gene matches. The CDR3 has 16 residues. The CDR3 here is CASRPVDRAGANVLTF. As DNA, the CDR3 is TGTGCCAGCAGACCCGTTGACAGGGCTGGGGCCAACGTCCTGACTTTC.

V usage is TRBV4-3 and J usage is TRBJ2-2; D unclear. Germline CDR1 and CDR2: LGHNA and YSLEER. The V gene lost 1 base and the J gene lost 6 bases, with 6 bases spanning the gap. The CDR3 has 13 residues. CDR3 region: CASSQGVPGELFF. In DNA form, the CDR3 reads TGCGCCAGCAGCCAAGGGGTCCCCGGGGAGCTGTTTTTT.

This clonotype has just a few counts. This chain connects TRBV28 to TRBJ2-7, with 7 positions matching TRBD1. In germline, CDR1 is MDHEN, CDR2 SYDVKM. Losses at the gene ends were 5 bases for V and 3 bases for J; bases not matched to a gene: 7. The CDR3 has 14 amino acids. CDR3 amino acids: CASSETGSHYEQYF. CDR3 nucleotide sequence: TGTGCCAGCAGTGAGACAGGGAGCCACTACGAGCAGTACTTC.

Only a few counts were recorded for this clonotype. The chain is built from TRBV21-1 and TRBJ2-1; the D call in the table, TRBD1, was not verified against the DNA. TRBV21-1 is a pseudogene locus. The CDR3 covers 16 residues. The CDR3 reads CASRGKGQGVWNEQFF. The CDR3 DNA reads as TGTGCCAGCAGGGGAAAGGGACAGGGGGTGTGGAATGAGCAGTTCTTC.

The chain uses TRBV11-2 and TRBJ2-1; perhaps TRBD2 as D (5 bases). Between the trimmed V and J ends, which lost 1 base and 8 bases, there was a span of 15 bases. Germline lookup yields CDR1 SGHAT and CDR2 FQNNGV. The CDR3 sequence is 15 residues long. The CDR3 sequence: CASSLAGSVIDEQFF. CDR3 DNA: TGTGCCAGCAGCTTAGCTGGTAGCGTAATCGATGAGCAGTTCTTC.

V gene TRBV4-1 combines with J gene TRBJ2-3, with 9 bases identical to TRBD2. Germline lookup yields CDR1 MGHRA and CDR2 YSYEKL. V dropped 0 bases and J dropped 4; count of bases not matched to a gene: 5. The CDR3 has 16 residues. CDR3 coding DNA: TGCGCCAGCAGCCAAGAGGCGGGAGGGCCGGCAGATACGCAGTATTTT. Translated: CASSQEAGGPADTQYF.

The gene calls are TRBV4-1 and TRBJ1-2; 8 bases map to TRBD1. This CDR3 has 16 residues. The trim removed 4 bases at V and 5 bases at J, leaving 12 bases unmatched. Germline V gives CDR1 MGHRA, CDR2 YSYEKL. The DNA for the CDR3 is TGCGCCAGCAGCCTACTCGACAGGGGCCCTTTATATGGCTACACCTTC. It specifies CASSLLDRGPLYGYTF.

In its sample, this clonotype was seen a few times. The V call is TRBV5-1, the J call TRBJ2-7; 11 positions agree with TRBD2. The CDR3 extends over 17 amino acids. Per germline, CDR1 SGHRS and CDR2 YFSETQ. The J segment lost 4 bases and the V segment lost 2 bases, leaving 11 bases of the junction unmatched. The CDR3 DNA reads as TGCGCCAGCAGCTTTGCTCCTCCGGGACTAGCGGTTTACGAGCAGTACTTC. Amino acid sequence: CASSFAPPGLAVYEQYF.

This clonotype appeared a few times. The chain is built from TRBV4-2 and TRBJ2-7, with TRBD2 as a possible D gene (5 bases). The CDR3 covers 16 residues. The V and J ends lost 0 bases and 3 bases respectively, with 15 bases between them. CDR1 LGHNA and CDR2 YNFKEQ come from the germline V gene. In DNA form, the CDR3 reads TGTGCCAGCAGCCAAGAAGAGGGTTTAACTGACTACGAGCAGTACTTC. Translation gives CASSQEEGLTDYEQYF.

This clonotype was detected many times. V gene TRBV5-1 combines with J gene TRBJ2-7, with D possibly being TRBD2 (6 bases). V was clipped by 3 bases and J by 0 bases, with 10 bases between them. Germline-derived CDR1 and CDR2 are SGHRS and YFSETQ. CDR3 length equals 14 residues. The CDR3 region is CASSSGTDSYEQYF. The CDR3 nucleotides read TGCGCCAGCAGCTCCGGGACTGACTCCTACGAGCAGTACTTC.

The sample holds a few counts of this clonotype. The chain links TRBV12-3 or TRBV12-4 to TRBJ2-7; D remains unclear. The ends were cut back, 5 bases at V and 3 bases at J, with 11 bases in the middle. The CDR3 spans 13 residues. This chain's CDR3 is CASSPVDRYEQYF. In nucleotides, the CDR3 is TGTGCCAGCAGTCCCGTGGACCGCTACGAGCAGTACTTC.

The J gene is TRBJ1-5, the V gene TRBV28, with a weak D call TRBD1 (5 bases). Trimming cost V 1 base and J 0 bases, with 10 bases left between them. Germline CDR1 is MDHEN and CDR2 is SYDVKM. The CDR3 runs 16 residues. The CDR3 coding sequence is TGTGCCAGCAGTTTATTGGGGCCAAATAGCAATCAGCCCCAGCATTTT. Protein product: CASSLLGPNSNQPQHF.

In its sample, this clonotype was seen a few times. The chain recombines TRBV2 with TRBJ1-2; D remains unclear. Trimming took off 6 bases at V and 8 bases at J, with 16 bases between the two ends. Germline-derived CDR1 and CDR2 are SNHLY and FYNNEI. The CDR3 runs 13 residues. CDR3 bases: TGTGCCAGCAGGGACCAGTCCCTGGAAGGCTACACCTTC. Amino acids: CASRDQSLEGYTF.

V is TRBV29-1 and J is TRBJ2-7; 9 bases line up with TRBD2. The junction had 5 bases not matched to a gene; V was cut back by 0 bases and J by 2 bases. Germline values: CDR1 SQVTM, CDR2 ANQGSEA. The CDR3 runs 15 residues. CDR3 residues: CSVEESLAGAYEQYF. CDR3 nucleotides: TGCAGCGTTGAAGAGTCACTAGCGGGTGCCTACGAGCAGTACTTC.

This clonotype was detected a few times. The rearrangement joins TRBV25-1 to TRBJ1-4; no definite D call. V was clipped by 0 bases and J by 1 base, with 6 bases between them. The CDR3 totals 15 residues. Germline-derived CDR1 and CDR2 are MGHDK and SYGVNS. In DNA form, the CDR3 reads TGTGCCAGCAGTGAATACGCGGGAACTAATGAAAAACTGTTTTTT. Its translation: CASSEYAGTNEKLFF.

This clonotype has just a few counts. The chain combines TRBV24-1 with TRBJ2-4; unclear D gene. The CDR3 consists of 16 residues. V gave up 0 bases and J gave up 0 bases, with 8 bases separating them. Germline CDR1 KGHDR, CDR2 SFDVKD. The CDR3 DNA sequence: TGTGCCACCAGTGATTTGCTTCTCAAAGCCAAAAACATTCAGTACTTC. It codes for CATSDLLLKAKNIQYF.